Listed below are T cell receptor beta chains from one sample, sequenced in a study of T cell changes during pregnancy in multiple sclerosis. The table came from immunoSEQ multiplex PCR; TCRdb's copy has only in-frame clones and leaves some out. The table shows about 40,000 clones, with roughly 94% occurring only once. Sequencing used peripheral blood, obtained in the third trimester of pregnancy. These TCRs come from a female donor with multiple sclerosis, enrolled in a pregnancy study. CDR3s include the opening cysteine and the closing phenylalanine or tryptophan. The D gene is left open where the match is weak. Expanded clones are given a class, and other clones once, few, many or no size at all.

TRBV7-2,TRBJ2-7,TRBD1,.,TGTGCCAGCAGCTTAGCGGGACAGGGGTTTGGCTACGAGCAGTACTTC,CASSLAGQGFGYEQYF
TRBV6-1,TRBJ2-1,TRBD1,.,TGTGCCAGCAGTGAAGAGTTCCAGGGGGCCCTGATATACAATGAGCAGTTCTTC,CASSEEFQGALIYNEQFF
TRBV28,TRBJ2-3,.,once,TGTGCCAGCAGTTTAGAGACTGGGACAGATACGCAGTATTTT,CASSLETGTDTQYF
TRBV19,TRBJ2-6,TRBD1,.,TGTGCCAGTAGCCGGACAGGGGGCTCCTCTAGCTCTGGGGCCAACGTCCTGACTTTC,CASSRTGGSSSSGANVLTF
TRBV6-4,TRBJ2-6,.,.,TGTGCCAGCAGCGCTACAGGGTCTGGGGCCAACGTCCTGACTTTC,CASSATGSGANVLTF
TRBV19,TRBJ2-7,.,.,TGTGCCAGTACTCTTCGTGCGGGGTCCTACGAGCAGTACTTC,CASTLRAGSYEQYF
TRBV28,TRBJ1-3,.,.,TGTGCCAGCAGTTTAAGAGGCGACTCTGGAAACACCATATATTTT,CASSLRGDSGNTIYF
TRBV4-2,TRBJ1-2,.,.,TGTGCCAGCAGCCAAGAATTACGGGAGCTACGTGGCTACACCTTC,CASSQELRELRGYTF
TRBV4-1,TRBJ1-2,TRBD1,.,TGCGCCAGCAGCCAATCCGGACAGGGAGCTAACTATGGCTACACCTTC,CASSQSGQGANYGYTF
TRBV28,TRBJ2-3,.,.,TGTGCCAGCAGTTCTACCCCCCACACAGATACGCAGTATTTT,CASSSTPHTDTQYF
TRBV4-3,TRBJ2-1,TRBD2,.,TGCGCCAGCAGCCACTCGGGAGGCAATGAGCAGTTCTTC,CASSHSGGNEQFF
TRBV29-1,TRBJ2-1,TRBD2,.,TGCAGCCCAATTAGCGGGAGGGCCAATGAGCAGTTCTTC,CSPISGRANEQFF
TRBV5-6,TRBJ2-1,TRBD2,.,TGTGCCAGCAGCTTGAGCGGGGTTCAAGGTGAGCAGTTCTTC,CASSLSGVQGEQFF
TRBV25-1,TRBJ1-4,TRBD1,.,TGTGCCAGCAACGAGGGGACAGATGAAAAACTGTTTTTT,CASNEGTDEKLFF
TRBV11-2,TRBJ2-1,TRBD2,.,TGTGCCAGCAGCTTTGGGGGACTAGCGGAGCCGACACGATACAATGAGCAGTTCTTC,CASSFGGLAEPTRYNEQFF
TRBV10-3,TRBJ2-7,TRBD1,.,TGTGCCATCAGATCCGGGACAGGGAACGAGCAGTACTTC,CAIRSGTGNEQYF
TRBV7-9,TRBJ2-2,.,.,TGTGCCAGCAGCCCTCAGGTCCCCGGGGAGCTGTTTTTT,CASSPQVPGELFF
TRBV9,TRBJ1-2,TRBD1,.,TGTGCCAGCAGCCCAAGGACAGGGGAGTTTTCCGGCTACACCTTC,CASSPRTGEFSGYTF
TRBV2,TRBJ1-2,.,once,TGTGCCAGCAGTGATCAGGGACTCTATGGCTACACCTTC,CASSDQGLYGYTF
TRBV18,TRBJ2-7,TRBD2,once,TGTGCCAGCTCACCACATCGGGAGGGTTTTCAGTACTTC,CASSPHREGFQYF
TRBV5-6,TRBJ1-1,TRBD1,once,TGTGCCAGCAGCTTAGGGACAGGGTCTTCGGCTTTCTTT,CASSLGTGSSAFF
TRBV9,TRBJ1-1,.,.,TGTGCCAGCAGCGTAGTCCGGGGAGGAACTGAAGCTTTCTTT,CASSVVRGGTEAFF
TRBV18,TRBJ2-7,.,.,TGTGCCAGCTCACCCCCCGCGAAAGCGGACTCCTACGAGCAGTACTTC,CASSPPAKADSYEQYF
TRBV2,TRBJ1-2,.,.,TGTGCCAGCAGTGAGAGGGCTAACTATGGCTACACCTTC,CASSERANYGYTF
TRBV28,TRBJ1-1,.,.,TGTGCCAGCAGCATGAACACTGAAGCTTTCTTT,CASSMNTEAFF
TRBV7-6,TRBJ1-5,.,.,TGTGCCAGCAGCTTAGGACAAAACGGCAATCAGCCCCAGCATTTT,CASSLGQNGNQPQHF
TRBV27,TRBJ2-1,TRBD2,.,TGTGCCAGCAGAACCATACTAGCGGAGGAAAACTTCAATGAGCAGTTCTTC,CASRTILAEENFNEQFF
TRBV7-9,TRBJ1-3,.,few,TGTGCCAGCAGGCCCACTTTCGGCTCTGGAAACACCATATATTTT,CASRPTFGSGNTIYF
TRBV4-3,TRBJ2-5,TRBD2,few,TGCGCCAGCAGCCACGAACGGGGGGGGGTTGAGACCCAGTACTTC,CASSHERGGVETQYF
TRBV7-9,TRBJ2-3,TRBD2,once,TGTGCCAGCCAAACCCGTAGGACTAGCGGGAGTGCCGATACGCAGTATTTT,CASQTRRTSGSADTQYF
TRBV7-9,TRBJ1-6,.,.,TGTGCCAGCAGCTTATATGTGGGGGCAAATTCACCCCTCCACTTT,CASSLYVGANSPLHF
TRBV11-3,TRBJ2-1,TRBD2,.,TGTGCCAGCAGAAGAAATGCACCGGGACTAGCGTTAGCTTACAATGAGCAGTTCTTC,CASRRNAPGLALAYNEQFF
TRBV18,TRBJ1-1,TRBD1,.,TGTGCCAGCTCACCCCGACAGGGGGCTGAAGCTTTCTTT,CASSPRQGAEAFF
TRBV5-5,TRBJ1-2,TRBD1,.,TGTGCCAGCAGCATCTTAGGGACAGGTGGCGGCTACACCTTC,CASSILGTGGGYTF
TRBV7-6,TRBJ2-7,.,once,TGTGCCAGCAGCTTAAGGGGGACGGGGAGTGACGAGCAGTACTTC,CASSLRGTGSDEQYF
TRBV11-2,TRBJ2-5,.,once,TGTGCCAGCAGCTCGGCGGGACTTGGGGAGACCCAGTACTTC,CASSSAGLGETQYF
TRBV18,TRBJ1-5,TRBD1,.,TGTGCCAGCTCACCACTCGACAGGGGTGGCAATCAGCCCCAGCATTTT,CASSPLDRGGNQPQHF
TRBV21-1,TRBJ2-5,.,.,TGTGCCAGCCCCTGGGGGGGAATCCAAGAGACCCAGTACTTC,CASPWGGIQETQYF
TRBV7-2,TRBJ2-3,.,.,TGTGCCAGCAATCAGGGCCACTTCACAGATACGCAGTATTTT,CASNQGHFTDTQYF
TRBV5-6,TRBJ1-2,.,.,TGTGCCAGCAGCCCCGGGAGAAACTATGGCTACACCTTC,CASSPGRNYGYTF
TRBV7-3,TRBJ2-7,TRBD2,.,TGTGCCAGCAGCCCACTCGGGGGGGGACCCTACGAGCAGTACTTC,CASSPLGGGPYEQYF
TRBV7-3,TRBJ2-1,TRBD2,.,TGTGCCAGCAGCTTAATGGCGGGGGGGCAGGGTGAGCAGTTCTTC,CASSLMAGGQGEQFF
TRBV7-2,TRBJ1-2,TRBD1,.,TGTGCCAGCAGCGCGGGACAGAACTATGGCTACACCTTC,CASSAGQNYGYTF
TRBV19,TRBJ2-2,.,few,TGTGCCACCCACGACTATCGGGAGAGCGGGGAGCTGTTTTTT,CATHDYRESGELFF
TRBV11-1,TRBJ2-5,.,.,TGTGCCAGCAGCAGAGGACAGCAAGAGACCCAGTACTTC,CASSRGQQETQYF
TRBV27,TRBJ1-1,.,.,TGTGCCAGCTACCCTAGCAGGAACACTGAAGCTTTCTTT,CASYPSRNTEAFF
TRBV6-6,TRBJ1-2,TRBD1,.,TGTGCCAGCAGAAAGACAGGGGCTGGCTATGGCTACACCTTC,CASRKTGAGYGYTF
TRBV7-9,TRBJ2-3,.,.,TGTGCCAGCAGCACGCCAGCGGGCTACACAGATACGCAGTATTTT,CASSTPAGYTDTQYF
TRBV7-9,TRBJ2-5,TRBD2,.,TGTGCCAGCAGGACTAGCGGGCAAGAGACCCAGTACTTC,CASRTSGQETQYF
TRBV7-2,TRBJ1-1,.,.,TGTGCCAGCAGCTTAACCCCTATGGGGGGCACTGAAGCTTTCTTT,CASSLTPMGGTEAFF
TRBV9,TRBJ2-1,TRBD2,.,TGTGCCAGCAGCGCGGGACTACTTTCCTCCTACAATGAGCAGTTCTTC,CASSAGLLSSYNEQFF
TRBV7-8,TRBJ2-2,TRBD1,.,TGTGCCAGCAGCCAGAGCCGACGACAGGGTCACACCGGGGAGCTGTTTTTT,CASSQSRRQGHTGELFF
TRBV27,TRBJ2-7,TRBD2,.,TGTGCCAGCAGTTCTCTCGGCGGGAGCGACGACGAGCAGTACTTC,CASSSLGGSDDEQYF
TRBV7-9,TRBJ1-1,.,.,TGTGCCAGCAGCCCCGAGGCCAGACGTAACACTGAAGCTTTCTTT,CASSPEARRNTEAFF
TRBV18,TRBJ1-2,.,.,TGTGCCAGCTCCCGCGCGGAAGACTATGGCTACACCTTC,CASSRAEDYGYTF